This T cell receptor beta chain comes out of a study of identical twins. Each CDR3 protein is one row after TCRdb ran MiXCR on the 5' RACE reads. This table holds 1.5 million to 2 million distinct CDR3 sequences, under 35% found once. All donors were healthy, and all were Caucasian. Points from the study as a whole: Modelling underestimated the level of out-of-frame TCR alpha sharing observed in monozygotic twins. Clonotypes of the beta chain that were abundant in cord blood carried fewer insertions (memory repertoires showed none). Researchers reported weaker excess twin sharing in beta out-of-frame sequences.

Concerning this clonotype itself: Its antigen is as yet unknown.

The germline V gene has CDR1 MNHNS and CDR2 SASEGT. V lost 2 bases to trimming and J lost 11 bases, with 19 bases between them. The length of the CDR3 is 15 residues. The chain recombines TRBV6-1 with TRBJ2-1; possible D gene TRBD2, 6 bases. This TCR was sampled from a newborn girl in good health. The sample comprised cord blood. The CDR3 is CASSEPGEVYAKQFF. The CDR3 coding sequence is TGTGCCAGCAGTGAACCGGGGGAAGTTTACGCGAAGCAGTTCTTC.